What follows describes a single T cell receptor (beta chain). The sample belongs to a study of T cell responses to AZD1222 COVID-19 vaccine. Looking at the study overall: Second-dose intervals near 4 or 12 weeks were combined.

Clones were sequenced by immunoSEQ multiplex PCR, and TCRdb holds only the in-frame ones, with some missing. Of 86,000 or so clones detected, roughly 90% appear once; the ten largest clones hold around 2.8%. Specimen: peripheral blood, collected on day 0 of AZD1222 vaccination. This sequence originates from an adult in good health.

The CDR3 nucleotides read TGTGCCAGCAGCTTAGTTTGGGGACGGAACACTGAAGCTTTCTTT. It codes for CASSLVWGRNTEAFF. This chain joins TRBV7-9 and TRBJ1-1, with D possibly TRBD1 on 5 matching bases. Trimming left V 1 base short and J 1 base short, with 10 bases between. Per the germline V gene, CDR1 is SEHNR and CDR2 is FQNEAQ (reference sequence). The length of the CDR3 is 15 residues. The full variable domain, with the rest looked up from reference TRBV7-9 and TRBJ1-1, is DTGVSQNPRHKITKRGQNVTFRCDPISEHNRLYWYRQTLGQGPEFLTYFQNEAQLEKSRLLSDRFSAERPKGSFSTLEIQRTEQGDSAMYLCASSLVWGRNTEAFFGQGTRLTVV.